This T cell receptor beta chain was documented in a study of graft-versus-host responses after intestinal transplantation. Study-level information: As for transplant type, recipients had multivisceral, liver-intestinal, or isolated intestinal grafts. Every recipient underwent anti-thymocyte globulin induction, then tacrolimus and steroids for roughly 3 years.

This clone was counted only a few times. The CDR3 is 13 residues long. From germline, CDR1 is MNHEY and CDR2 SVGAGI. The germline V and J ends were trimmed by 7 bases and 3 bases, with 13 bases remaining between them. Sequenced by immunoSEQ multiplex PCR; TCRdb stores in-frame clones only, minus some. This table holds roughly 10,000 clones, about 27% found once. Study-wide findings and caveats: Subjects displaying graft-donor T cell macrochimerism possessed elevated graft-versus-host to host-versus-graft clonal ratios inside allografts. After transplant, early declines in HvG clones were associated with peak levels of circulating GvH clones.

Sequencing was performed on alloreactive CD4+ T cells from a mixed lymphocyte reaction culture, taken before intestinal transplant. Subset denoted: CFSE-low proliferating T cells sorted from roughly six-day pre-transplant mixed lymphocyte reaction (GvH or HvG direction). This chain links TRBV6-5 with TRBJ2-7; TRBD2 might be the D (6 bases). The receptor was isolated from a human patient who received an intestinal transplant. DNA for the CDR3: TGTGCCAGCAACCCGGGACTGTACTACGAGCAGTACTTC. Translated, it gives CASNPGLYYEQYF.